Here is one T cell receptor beta chain with its context. Antigen specificity is unknown. The sample originates from a study of lymphopenia after photon versus proton radiotherapy. Using immunoSEQ multiplex PCR, the repertoire was profiled, and TCRdb retains in-frame clones only, with some absent. The table has roughly 29,000 clones, approximately 88% seen once. The germline V gene has CDR1 LNHDA and CDR2 SQIVND (reference sequence). This CDR3 spans 13 amino acids. After removal of 5 bases from V and 5 bases from J, the junction contained 2 bases not matched to a gene. Points from the study as a whole: Survival link was tested only in deceased patients; proton benefit remains a possibility.

The rearrangement links TRBV19 to TRBJ1-1, with 10 bases fitting TRBD1. The specimen comprised peripheral blood, sampled from a patient treated with proton-based radiotherapy. The TCR sequence derives from a woman in her sixties with cholangiocarcinoma. Some clones in this sample may be carry-over from other donors' samples. CDR3 DNA: TGTGCCAGTAGTTGGACAGGGGGTACTGAAGCTTTCTTT. This sequence encodes CASSWTGGTEAFF.